The 27 T cell receptor beta chains given below trace back to one sample, sequenced in a study of blood T cells in healthy people across ages. Primed by a sample-barcoded 5' primer and a J-beta primer mix, a second PCR proceeded for about 7 to 12 cycles. TCRdb analysed the 5' RACE reads with MiXCR anew, one entry per CDR3 protein. The sample lists about 970,000 distinct CDR3 sequences, about 51% occurring once. The sample was blood. The source of these receptors is a woman aged 55-70 years in good health.

This chain uses TRBV20-1 with TRBJ2-3; no clear D gene. The CDR3 runs 14 residues. V lost 6 bases and J 0 bases, leaving 13 bases between the germline ends. Germline CDR1 is DFQATT and CDR2 is SNEGSKA (reference sequence). The chain's CDR3 is CSATSPISTDTQYF. In DNA form, the CDR3 reads TGCAGTGCCACGTCCCCCATTAGCACAGATACGCAGTATTTT.

The rearrangement uses TRBV11-2 and TRBJ2-7, with TRBD2 as a possible D gene (5 bases). Trimming took off 6 bases at V and 4 bases at J, with 13 bases between the two ends. The CDR3 runs 13 residues. Germline values: CDR1 SGHAT, CDR2 FQNNGV. The CDR3 coding sequence is TGTGCCAGCAGTTTTGCCGGGGTTTACGAGCAGTACTTC. This gives the protein CASSFAGVYEQYF.

The V call is TRBV7-2, the J call TRBJ2-7; the match to TRBD1 covers 8 bases. Germline values: CDR1 SGHTA, CDR2 FQGNSA. The CDR3 covers 14 residues. V was clipped by 5 bases and J by 5 bases; unmatched bases: 8. DNA for the CDR3: TGTGCCAGCAGCCTGACGCAGGGGGCCCACGAGCAGTACTTC. Protein: CASSLTQGAHEQYF.

This clonotype showed up just a few times. The gene calls are TRBV11-1 and TRBJ2-1, with D unclear. Germline V gives CDR1 SGHAT, CDR2 FQDESV (reference sequence). The CDR3 has 11 residues. The V gene lost 6 bases and the J gene lost 8 bases, with 8 bases spanning the gap. The DNA for the CDR3 is TGTGCCAGCAGAGATTTCCATGAGCAGTTCTTC. Its protein is CASRDFHEQFF.

The chain uses TRBV11-2 and TRBJ2-1, with 9 bases identical to TRBD2. Trimming cost V 10 bases and J 4 bases; bases outside gene matches: 8. CDR3 size: 14 residues. Germline lookup yields CDR1 SGHAT and CDR2 FQNNGV. The CDR3 loop reads CANTRLAGYNEQFF. CDR3 DNA: TGTGCCAACACCCGGCTAGCGGGGTACAATGAGCAGTTCTTC.

The rearrangement joins TRBV4-1 to TRBJ2-7; 10 nucleotides align to TRBD1. The trim removed 0 bases at V and 0 bases at J, leaving 2 bases unmatched. Per germline, CDR1 MGHRA and CDR2 YSYEKL. This CDR3 comprises 16 residues. In DNA form, the CDR3 reads TGCGCCAGCAGCCAAGATAGGACAGGGGGCTCCTACGAGCAGTACTTC. Translated: CASSQDRTGGSYEQYF.

This clonotype appeared once. CDR3 in amino acids: CASRSQGGTYNEQFF. The CDR3 DNA reads as TGTGCCAGCAGGTCCCAGGGCGGAACCTACAATGAGCAGTTCTTC. The chain employs TRBV6-2 or TRBV6-3 and TRBJ2-1; possibly TRBD1 for D (5 bases). The germline CDR1 and CDR2 sequences are MNHEY and SVGEGT. V lost 6 bases to trimming and J lost 2 bases, with 14 bases between them. The CDR3 spans 15 residues.

The chain links TRBV15 to TRBJ2-3; tentative D call: TRBD2 (5 bases). Looked up from germline, CDR1 is LNHNV and CDR2 is YYDKDF (reference sequence). The ends were cut back, 0 bases at V and 1 base at J, with 14 bases in the middle. This CDR3 has 17 amino acids. The CDR3 DNA follows: TGTGCCACCAGCAGAGATCTACCGGGAAGTGGCACAGATACGCAGTATTTT. It specifies CATSRDLPGSGTDTQYF.

The V gene is TRBV5-1, the J gene TRBJ2-3; D possibly uses TRBD1 or TRBD2 (6 bases each). V was cut by 1 base and J by 0 bases, with 12 bases left in between. The CDR3 totals 16 residues. The germline V gene encodes CDR1 SGHRS and CDR2 YFSETQ. CDR3: CASSLQAGHSTDTQYF. The DNA of the CDR3 is TGCGCCAGCAGCTTGCAGGCGGGACACAGCACAGATACGCAGTATTTT.

This clonotype was recorded a few times. J is TRBJ2-7 and V is TRBV28; 8 nucleotides align to TRBD2. Germline lookup yields CDR1 MDHEN and CDR2 SYDVKM. J gave up 0 bases and V 4 bases, and 11 bases lay outside the gene matches. CDR3 length: 17 residues. The CDR3 coding sequence is TGTGCCAGCAGTTCTATTCGGACTAGCTTTATCTCCTACGAGCAGTACTTC. As protein: CASSSIRTSFISYEQYF.

The V call is TRBV29-1, the J call TRBJ2-7; 7 positions match TRBD1. V lost 4 bases, J lost 5 bases, and 5 bases stayed unmatched. The germline V gene encodes CDR1 SQVTM and CDR2 ANQGSEA. The CDR3 length is 12 residues. CDR3 loop: CSVGQGRDEQYF. The CDR3 bases are TGCAGCGTTGGACAGGGTAGGGACGAGCAGTACTTC.

The genes are TRBV6-1 and TRBJ2-3; the D gene is possibly TRBD1 (5 bases). Germline assignment: CDR1 MNHNS and CDR2 SASEGT. V was trimmed by 2 bases and J by 1 base, leaving 10 bases between them. This CDR3 is built from 15 residues. CDR3 sequence (DNA): TGTGCCAGCAGTGAACGACAGCTAGGCACAGATACGCAGTATTTT. Translation: CASSERQLGTDTQYF.

The chain has TRBV20-1 and TRBJ2-5, with D perhaps TRBD2 (6 bases). The J call is in doubt because the DNA end fits TRBJ2-4 better. CDR3 length: 13 residues. The germline V gene has CDR1 DFQATT and CDR2 SNEGSKA (reference sequence). CDR3 in amino acids: CSARVPGGNIQYF. DNA for the CDR3: TGCAGTGCTAGAGTTCCCGGGGGAAACATTCAGTACTTC.

This clonotype was observed many times. V gene TRBV11-2 combines with J gene TRBJ2-5; the D gene is possibly TRBD2 (5 bases). Looked up from germline, CDR1 is SGHAT and CDR2 is FQNNGV. Trimming took off 4 bases at V and 2 bases at J, with 14 bases between the two ends. This CDR3 is built from 15 residues. Here the CDR3 DNA reads TGTGCCAGCAGCTCCGGCAGCTGGACTCAAGAGACCCAGTACTTC. Protein sequence: CASSSGSWTQETQYF.

In its sample, this clonotype was seen a few times. V gene TRBV13 combines with J gene TRBJ2-7, with D unresolved. V dropped 4 bases and J dropped 3 bases, with 16 bases sitting between them. Germline V gene lookup returns CDR1 PRHDT and CDR2 FYEKMQ (reference sequence). CDR3 length equals 15 residues. The DNA for the CDR3 is TGTGCCAGCAGCTGGACCGGGTCGCAATACTACGAGCAGTACTTC. This gives the protein CASSWTGSQYYEQYF.

This chain links TRBV5-1 with TRBJ1-2; no clear D gene. The germline V gene encodes CDR1 SGHRS and CDR2 YFSETQ. CDR3 size: 15 residues. Trimming removed 2 bases from V and 4 bases from J, with 15 bases in between. CDR3 residues: CASSFTAEKAYGYTF. The CDR3 nucleotides read TGCGCCAGCAGCTTCACAGCAGAAAAAGCCTATGGCTACACCTTC.

The chain employs TRBV28 and TRBJ2-3; D is unclear. Germline-derived CDR1 and CDR2 are MDHEN and SYDVKM. The V gene lost 0 bases and the J gene lost 2 bases, with 12 bases spanning the gap. The CDR3 covers 16 residues. The CDR3 reads CASSLWSLGSTDTQYF. The DNA of the CDR3 is TGTGCCAGCAGTTTATGGAGTTTAGGATCCACAGATACGCAGTATTTT.

This clonotype was observed many times. The chain recombines TRBV20-1 with TRBJ2-7; D unresolved. In germline, CDR1 is DFQATT, CDR2 SNEGSKA (reference sequence). The germline V and J ends were trimmed by 0 bases and 5 bases, with 5 bases remaining between them. This CDR3 has 11 residues. The CDR3 DNA follows: TGCAGTGCTAGAGATAATAACGAGCAGTACTTC. Encoded protein: CSARDNNEQYF.

This clonotype has only a few counts. The V call is TRBV20-1, the J call TRBJ2-1; D unclear. The V gene's germline CDR1 is DFQATT and CDR2 SNEGSKA (reference sequence). The CDR3 contains 14 residues. V was trimmed by 6 bases and J by 5 bases, leaving 17 bases between them. In DNA form, the CDR3 reads TGCAGTGCCCCCGGAACGGTCTTAAACAATGAGCAGTTCTTC. Protein product: CSAPGTVLNNEQFF.

The DNA for the CDR3 is TGCGCCAGCAGCCAAGCGGACAGCCATGGCTACACCTTC. It specifies CASSQADSHGYTF. The chain recombines TRBV4-3 with TRBJ1-2; tentatively, D is TRBD1 (6 bases). CDR1 LGHNA and CDR2 YSLEER come from the germline V gene. With 1 base removed from V and 6 bases from J, the gap between germline ends came to 9 bases. This CDR3 is 13 amino acids long.

This chain links TRBV25-1 with TRBJ2-1, with 14 positions matching TRBD2. This CDR3 region has 15 residues. Losses at the gene ends were 5 bases for V and 8 bases for J; bases not matched to a gene: 5. The germline V gene has CDR1 MGHDK and CDR2 SYGVNS. CDR3 DNA sequence: TGTGCCAGCAGTCTCCGGACTAGCGGGGGGCATGAGCAGTTCTTC. As protein: CASSLRTSGGHEQFF.

The rearrangement links TRBV7-8 to TRBJ2-1; D might be TRBD2 (5 bases). Germline V gene data show CDR1 as SGHVS and CDR2 as FQNEAQ. V was clipped by 7 bases and J by 1 base, with 14 bases between them. The CDR3 totals 15 residues. CDR3 region: CASKSSGGSYNEQFF. DNA for the CDR3: TGTGCCAGCAAGTCCAGCGGAGGATCCTACAATGAGCAGTTCTTC.

The chain employs TRBV12-3 or TRBV12-4 and TRBJ2-1; 7 bases fit TRBD2. V shed 6 bases and J 8 bases; nucleotides not matched to a gene: 19. The CDR3 is 17 amino acids. CDR3 region: CASRGKELARHPHEQFF. The CDR3 region has the DNA TGTGCCAGCAGGGGAAAAGAACTAGCGAGACACCCCCATGAGCAGTTCTTC.

The chain couples TRBV29-1 to TRBJ2-7; the D gene is possibly TRBD1 (6 bases). Trimming stripped 7 bases from V and 7 bases from J, with 20 bases between. CDR1 and CDR2 from the germline V gene are SQVTM and ANQGSEA. This CDR3 is 13 amino acids long. The CDR3 region has the DNA TGCAGCGCCCCAGAACAGGGAACGGATGAGCAGTACTTC. It encodes CSAPEQGTDEQYF.

This clonotype was counted only a few times. This may be a read error, as it is one base from a much larger clone. V gene TRBV9 combines with J gene TRBJ2-7; 9 bases line up with TRBD2. The trim removed 3 bases at V and 7 bases at J, leaving 17 bases unmatched. Germline-derived CDR1 and CDR2 are SGDLS and YYNGEE. The CDR3 covers 17 residues. CDR3 residues: CASSEPWEAGGYNEQYF. The DNA for the CDR3 is TGTGCCAGCAGCGAACCTTGGGAAGCGGGAGGATACAATGAGCAGTACTTC. Complete variable domain (other parts from reference TRBV9 and TRBJ2-7): DSGVTQTPKHLITATGQRVTLRCSPRSGDLSVYWYQQSLDQGLQFLIQYYNGEERAKGNILERFSAQQFPDLHSELNLSSLELGDSALYFCASSEPWEAGGYNEQYFGPGTRLTVT.

This clonotype was counted a few times. The rearrangement links TRBV5-6 to TRBJ2-4; 7 bases are a match to TRBD2. Trimming took 4 bases from V and 5 from J; bases not matched to a gene: 12. CDR1 and CDR2 (germline): SGHDT, YYEEEE. The CDR3 is made up of 16 amino acids. The CDR3 spells CASSHPTSDHENIQYF. CDR3 nucleotide sequence: TGTGCCAGCAGCCACCCAACTAGCGACCACGAAAACATTCAGTACTTC.

The rearrangement joins TRBV20-1 to TRBJ2-1, with TRBD2 as a possible D gene (6 bases). The germline gives CDR1 DFQATT, CDR2 SNEGSKA (reference sequence). The CDR3 has 16 amino acids. Trimming took 1 base from V and 5 from J, leaving 18 bases between them. The CDR3 DNA follows: TGCAGTGCTAGAGTTTTATACGGGAGCAGAGACAATGAGCAGTTCTTC. Its protein is CSARVLYGSRDNEQFF.